This is a list of T cell receptor delta chains from one sample in a study of Vδ1+ human thymocytes. TCRdb fed the multiplex PCR reads to CATT. The repertoire holds around 19,000 delta-chain clones, with 8% to 10% as singletons. Material: Vdelta1+ gamma-delta thymocytes from the thymus. These receptor sequences come from a child less than two years old who had congenital heart surgery. Both conserved end residues are part of each CDR3. Each record gives: J gene, clone size, V gene, D gene, CDR3 protein, CDR3 DNA. The D gene is left open where the match is weak. Size values are once, few and many counts, or a class for expanded clones, and some rows have none.

J gene: TRDJ1; clone size: few; V gene: TRDV1; D gene: .; CDR3 protein: CALGELEGHPPLIVRLIF; CDR3 DNA: TGTGCTCTTGGGGAACTAGAGGGGCACCCTCCCCTTATCGTGAGACTCATCTTT
J gene: TRDJ1; clone size: few; V gene: TRDV1; D gene: TRDD2; CDR3 protein: CALGSRLPTTQVTGIIKLIF; CDR3 DNA: TGTGCTCTTGGGTCCCGCCTTCCTACGACCCAAGTTACTGGGATCATAAAACTCATCTTT
J gene: TRDJ1; clone size: .; V gene: TRDV1; D gene: TRDD3; CDR3 protein: CALGDNEGIDDKLIF; CDR3 DNA: TGTGCTCTTGGGGACAATGAGGGGATAGACGATAAACTCATCTTT
J gene: TRDJ1; clone size: .; V gene: TRDV1; D gene: TRDD3; CDR3 protein: CALGEVRSLGDVTDKLIF; CDR3 DNA: TGTGCTCTTGGGGAAGTCAGGAGTCTGGGGGATGTAACCGATAAACTCATCTTT
J gene: TRDJ1; clone size: few; V gene: TRDV1; D gene: TRDD3; CDR3 protein: CALGEFPTGGFTDRLIF; CDR3 DNA: TGTGCTCTTGGGGAATTTCCTACTGGGGGATTTACCGATAGACTCATCTTT
J gene: TRDJ1; clone size: few; V gene: TRDV1; D gene: TRDD3; CDR3 protein: CALGEQDVLLLLGDSSNKLIF; CDR3 DNA: TGTGCTCTTGGGGAACAAGACGTCCTACTCCTACTGGGGGATAGCTCAAATAAACTCATCTTT
J gene: TRDJ1; clone size: .; V gene: TRDV1; D gene: TRDD3; CDR3 protein: CALGELRTTGWGTYTDKLIF; CDR3 DNA: TGTGCTCTTGGGGAACTTAGGACTACGGGGTGGGGGACCTACACCGATAAACTCATCTTT
J gene: TRDJ1; clone size: .; V gene: TRDV1; D gene: .; CDR3 protein: CALGEHRLPPDKLIF; CDR3 DNA: TGTGCTCTTGGGGAACATAGGTTACCCCCGGATAAACTCATCTTT
J gene: TRDJ3; clone size: .; V gene: TRDV2; D gene: TRDD3; CDR3 protein: CACDSTGGWRVSWDTRQMFF; CDR3 DNA: TGTGCCTGTGACTCTACTGGGGGATGGCGGGTGTCCTGGGACACCCGACAGATGTTTTTC
J gene: TRDJ1; clone size: .; V gene: TRDV1; D gene: .; CDR3 protein: CALGELPVKRTAWLIF; CDR3 DNA: TGTGCTCTTGGGGAACTTCCCGTTAAGCGGACTGCCTGGCTCATCTTT
J gene: TRDJ1; clone size: few; V gene: TRDV1; D gene: .; CDR3 protein: CALGEPRSPSAIIKDLGYTDKLIF; CDR3 DNA: TGTGCTCTTGGGGAACCCCGTTCGCCATCAGCCATAATTAAGGATTTAGGTTACACCGATAAACTCATCTTT
J gene: TRDJ2; clone size: .; V gene: TRDV1; D gene: .; CDR3 protein: CALGDPFLPWGIPVTAQLFF; CDR3 DNA: TGTGCTCTTGGGGACCCCTTCCTACCTTGGGGGATACCGGTTACAGCACAACTCTTCTTT
J gene: TRDJ2; clone size: .; V gene: TRDV1; D gene: TRDD3; CDR3 protein: CALGDRGRYWGSPLTAQLFF; CDR3 DNA: TGTGCTCTTGGGGACCGAGGGCGGTACTGGGGGTCTCCTTTGACAGCACAACTCTTCTTT
J gene: TRDJ1; clone size: few; V gene: TRDV1; D gene: .; CDR3 protein: CALRVIVVSAGVADKLIF; CDR3 DNA: TGTGCTCTTAGAGTGATAGTCGTTTCCGCGGGGGTCGCCGATAAACTCATCTTT
J gene: TRDJ1; clone size: few; V gene: TRDV1; D gene: .; CDR3 protein: CALGAGGSKPRTDKLIF; CDR3 DNA: TGTGCTCTTGGGGCCGGGGGTTCGAAACCAAGGACCGATAAACTCATCTTT
J gene: TRDJ1; clone size: few; V gene: TRDV1; D gene: TRDD3; CDR3 protein: CALGEDSGGYAGTDKLIF; CDR3 DNA: TGTGCTCTTGGGGAAGACAGTGGGGGATACGCGGGCACCGATAAACTCATCTTT
J gene: TRDJ1; clone size: .; V gene: TRDV1; D gene: TRDD3; CDR3 protein: CALGERIYRLGDTSLELIF; CDR3 DNA: TGTGCTCTTGGGGAACGTATCTACCGACTGGGGGATACGAGCCTAGAACTCATCTTT
J gene: TRDJ1; clone size: .; V gene: TRDV1; D gene: .; CDR3 protein: CALGELGALGDPDTDKLIF; CDR3 DNA: .
J gene: TRDJ1; clone size: .; V gene: TRDV1; D gene: .; CDR3 protein: CALSVPHGGISHYTDKLIF; CDR3 DNA: TGTGCTCTCTCCGTTCCACACGGAGGGATCTCCCATTACACCGATAAACTCATCTTT
J gene: TRDJ1; clone size: .; V gene: TRDV1; D gene: .; CDR3 protein: CALGERTTPGMGKLIF; CDR3 DNA: TGTGCTCTTGGGGAGCGCACTACGCCGGGGATGGGTAAACTCATCTTT
J gene: TRDJ1; clone size: few; V gene: TRDV1; D gene: TRDD3; CDR3 protein: CALGEYPGLGDTEHTDKLIF; CDR3 DNA: TGTGCTCTTGGGGAATACCCCGGGCTGGGGGATACCGAACACACCGATAAACTCATCTTT